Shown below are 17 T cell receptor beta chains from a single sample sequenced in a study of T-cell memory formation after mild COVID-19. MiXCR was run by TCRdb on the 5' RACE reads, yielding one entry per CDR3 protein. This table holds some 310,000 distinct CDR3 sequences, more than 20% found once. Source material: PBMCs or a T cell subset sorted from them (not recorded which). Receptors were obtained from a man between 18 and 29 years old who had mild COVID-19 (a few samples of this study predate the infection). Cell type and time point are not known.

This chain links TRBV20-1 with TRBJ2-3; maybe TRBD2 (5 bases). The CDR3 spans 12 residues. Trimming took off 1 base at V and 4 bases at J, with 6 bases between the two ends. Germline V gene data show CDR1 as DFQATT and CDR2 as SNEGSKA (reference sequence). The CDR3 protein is CSARARADTQYF. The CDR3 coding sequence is TGCAGTGCTAGAGCGAGGGCAGATACGCAGTATTTT.

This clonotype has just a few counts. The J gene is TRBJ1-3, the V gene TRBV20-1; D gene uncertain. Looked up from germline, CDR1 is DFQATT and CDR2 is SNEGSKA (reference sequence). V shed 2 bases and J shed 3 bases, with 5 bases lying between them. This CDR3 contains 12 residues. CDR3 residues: CSARILGNTIYF. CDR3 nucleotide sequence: TGCAGTGCTAGAATTCTTGGAAACACCATATATTTT.

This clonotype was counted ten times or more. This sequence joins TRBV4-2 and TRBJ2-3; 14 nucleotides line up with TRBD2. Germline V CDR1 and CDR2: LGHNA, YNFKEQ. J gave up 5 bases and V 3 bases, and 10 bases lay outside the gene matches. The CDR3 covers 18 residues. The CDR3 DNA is TGTGCCAGCAGCCAGGCTGGACTAGCGGGGGGCCTGGGAGATACGCAGTATTTT. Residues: CASSQAGLAGGLGDTQYF.

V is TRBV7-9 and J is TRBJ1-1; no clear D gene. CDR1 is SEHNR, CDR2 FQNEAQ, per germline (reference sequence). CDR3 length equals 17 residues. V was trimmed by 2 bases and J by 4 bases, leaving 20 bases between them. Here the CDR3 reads CASSLSSVILDGTEAFF. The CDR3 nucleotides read TGTGCCAGCAGCTTATCCTCCGTAATTCTCGATGGCACTGAAGCTTTCTTT. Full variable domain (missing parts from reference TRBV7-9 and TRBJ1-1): DTGVSQNPRHKITKRGQNVTFRCDPISEHNRLYWYRQTLGQGPEFLTYFQNEAQLEKSRLLSDRFSAERPKGSFSTLEIQRTEQGDSAMYLCASSLSSVILDGTEAFFGQGTRLTVV.

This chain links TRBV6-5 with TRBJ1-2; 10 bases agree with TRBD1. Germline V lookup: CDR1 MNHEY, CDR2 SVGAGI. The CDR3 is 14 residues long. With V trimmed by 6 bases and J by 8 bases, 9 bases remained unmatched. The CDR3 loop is CASSLGQGIGGYTF. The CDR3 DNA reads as TGTGCCAGCAGCCTGGGACAGGGGATAGGCGGCTACACCTTC.

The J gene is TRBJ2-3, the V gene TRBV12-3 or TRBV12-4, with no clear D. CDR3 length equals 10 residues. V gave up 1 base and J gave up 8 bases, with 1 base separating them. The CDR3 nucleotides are TGTGCCAGCAGTTTAGGTACGCAGTATTTT. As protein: CASSLGTQYF.

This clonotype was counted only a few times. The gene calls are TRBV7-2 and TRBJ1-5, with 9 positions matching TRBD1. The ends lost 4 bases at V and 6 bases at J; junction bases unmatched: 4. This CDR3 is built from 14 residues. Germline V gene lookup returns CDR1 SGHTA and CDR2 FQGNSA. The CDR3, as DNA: TGTGCCAGCAGCTCCGGGACAGGGACTCAGCCCCAGCATTTT. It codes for CASSSGTGTQPQHF. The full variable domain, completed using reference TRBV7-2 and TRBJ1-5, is GAGVSQSPSNKVTEKGKDVELRCDPISGHTALYWYRQSLGQGLEFLIYFQGNSAPDKSGLPSDRFSAERTGGSVSTLTIQRTQQEDSAVYLCASSSGTGTQPQHFGDGTRLSIL.

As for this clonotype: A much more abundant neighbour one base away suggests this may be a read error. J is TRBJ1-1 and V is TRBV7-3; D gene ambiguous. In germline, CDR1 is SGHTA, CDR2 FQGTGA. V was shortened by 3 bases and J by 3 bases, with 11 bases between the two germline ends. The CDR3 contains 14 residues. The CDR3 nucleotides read TGTGCCAGCAGCTTCAGCAGTGGGGACACTGAAGCTTTCTTT. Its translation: CASSFSSGDTEAFF.

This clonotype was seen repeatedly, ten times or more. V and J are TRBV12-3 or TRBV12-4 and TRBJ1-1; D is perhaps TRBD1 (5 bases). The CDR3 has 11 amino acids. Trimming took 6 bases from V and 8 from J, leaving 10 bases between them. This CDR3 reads CASSWGVEAFF. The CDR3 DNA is TGTGCCAGCAGCTGGGGGGTCGAAGCTTTCTTT.

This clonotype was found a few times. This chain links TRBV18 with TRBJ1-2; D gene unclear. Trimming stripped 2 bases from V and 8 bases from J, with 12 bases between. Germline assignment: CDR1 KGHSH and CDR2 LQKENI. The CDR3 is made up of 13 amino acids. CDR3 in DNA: TGTGCCAGCTCACCAACCCCAACGGGGGGCTACACCTTC. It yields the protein CASSPTPTGGYTF.

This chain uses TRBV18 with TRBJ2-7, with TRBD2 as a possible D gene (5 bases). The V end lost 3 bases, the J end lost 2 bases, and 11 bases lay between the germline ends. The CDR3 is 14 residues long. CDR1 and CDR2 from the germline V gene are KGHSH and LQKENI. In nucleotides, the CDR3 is TGTGCCAGCTCACCCCGGACTGAAGCCTACGAGCAGTACGTC. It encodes CASSPRTEAYEQYV.

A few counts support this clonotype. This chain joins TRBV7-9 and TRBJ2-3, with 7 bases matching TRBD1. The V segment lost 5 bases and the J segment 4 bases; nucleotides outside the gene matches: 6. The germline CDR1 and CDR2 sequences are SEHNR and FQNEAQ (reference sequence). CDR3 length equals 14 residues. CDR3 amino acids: CASSQTGWADTQYF. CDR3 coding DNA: TGTGCCAGCAGCCAGACAGGGTGGGCAGATACGCAGTATTTT.

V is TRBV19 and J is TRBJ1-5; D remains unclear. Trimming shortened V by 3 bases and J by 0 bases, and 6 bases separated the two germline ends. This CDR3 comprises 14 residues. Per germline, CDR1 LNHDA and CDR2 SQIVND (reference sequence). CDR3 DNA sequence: TGTGCCAGTAGTATCTTTGATAGCAATCAGCCCCAGCATTTT. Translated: CASSIFDSNQPQHF.

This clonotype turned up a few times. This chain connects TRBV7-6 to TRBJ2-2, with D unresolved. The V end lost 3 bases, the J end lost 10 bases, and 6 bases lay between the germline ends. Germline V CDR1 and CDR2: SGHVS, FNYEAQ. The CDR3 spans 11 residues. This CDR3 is CASSLRQELFF. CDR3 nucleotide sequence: TGTGCCAGCAGCTTGCGTCAGGAGCTGTTTTTT.

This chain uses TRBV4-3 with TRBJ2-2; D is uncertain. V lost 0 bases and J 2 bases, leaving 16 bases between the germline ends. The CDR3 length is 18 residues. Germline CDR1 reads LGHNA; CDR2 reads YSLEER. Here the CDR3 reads CASSQEKLVALNTGELFF. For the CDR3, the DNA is TGCGCCAGCAGCCAAGAAAAGTTAGTAGCCCTAAACACCGGGGAGCTGTTTTTT.

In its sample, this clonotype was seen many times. This CDR3 reads CASSPGSQSTDTQYF. DNA of the CDR3: TGTGCCAGCAGCCCGGGGTCACAGTCCACAGATACGCAGTATTTT. The V call is TRBV7-9, the J call TRBJ2-3, with D perhaps matching TRBD2 (5 bases). In germline, CDR1 is SEHNR, CDR2 FQNEAQ (reference sequence). CDR3 size: 15 residues. V lost 5 bases and J lost 2, with 14 bases in between.

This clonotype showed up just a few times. The CDR3, as DNA: TGCGCCAGCAGCTTAAATGCACTGGTAGAATCCGCCGGGGAGCTGTTTTTT. Protein: CASSLNALVESAGELFF. The rearrangement joins TRBV4-3 to TRBJ2-2; D is undetermined. The ends were cut back, 5 bases at V and 6 bases at J, with 22 bases in the middle. Germline assignment: CDR1 LGHNA and CDR2 YSLEER. The CDR3 is made up of 17 amino acids.